The 7 T cell receptor beta chains below were found in one sample sequenced in a study of human T cells and chemical hapten exposure. TCRdb used MiXCR to reprocess the RACE reads, holding one entry per CDR3 protein. This table holds roughly 380,000 distinct CDR3 sequences, about 6% found once. This sample's time point: patch test 2, 6 weeks after DPC sensitization. The treatment was: therapeutic diphenylcyclopropenone sensitization with weekly scalp DPC. The sequences come from whole blood, collected in connection with sensitization to the hapten diphenylcyclopropenone (DPC). The receptors originated from a young woman with alopecia areata. Some clones in this sample may be carry-over from other donors' samples.

This clonotype was recorded at least ten times. This rearrangement joins TRBV6-5 to TRBJ2-3; 10 nucleotides line up with TRBD1. Germline assignment: CDR1 MNHEY and CDR2 SVGAGI. The CDR3 spans 16 residues. V was pared by 6 bases and J by 0 bases, with 6 bases of the junction left unmatched. The CDR3 spells CASSYVGQGSTDTQYF. In DNA, the CDR3 is TGTGCCAGCAGCTACGTGGGACAGGGGAGCACAGATACGCAGTATTTT.

This chain connects TRBV4-3 to TRBJ1-6; unclear D gene. The germline CDR1 and CDR2 sequences are LGHNA and YSLEER. The CDR3 runs 16 residues. Trimming pared 0 bases from V and 10 bases from J, leaving 16 bases between. Here the CDR3 DNA reads TGCGCCAGCAGCCAAGATAGGCCCGGGCCGCGGTCACCCCTCCACTTT. This encodes CASSQDRPGPRSPLHF.

This chain links TRBV16 with TRBJ1-5, with D possibly TRBD1 on 5 matching bases. Germline V gene data show CDR1 as KGHSY and CDR2 as FQNENV. Between the trimmed V and J ends, which lost 3 bases and 0 bases, there was a span of 12 bases. The CDR3 spans 16 residues. CDR3 bases: TGTGCCAGCAGCCAGTCATGGGGCGATAGCAATCAGCCCCAGCATTTT. It is translated as CASSQSWGDSNQPQHF.

This clonotype was observed many times. CDR3 protein: CASSLYHSPWVAFF. The CDR3 DNA follows: TGTGCCAGCAGCTTGTATCACTCCCCTTGGGTAGCTTTCTTT. The V call is TRBV5-6, the J call TRBJ1-1; D not certain. The CDR3 spans 14 residues. V was cut by 1 base and J by 10 bases, with 17 bases left in between. In germline, CDR1 is SGHDT, CDR2 YYEEEE.

This clonotype occurred once. The V call is TRBV25-1, the J call TRBJ2-2; 8 positions match TRBD2. Per germline, CDR1 MGHDK and CDR2 SYGVNS. The CDR3 runs to 15 residues. Trimming cost V 3 bases and J 4 bases; bases outside gene matches: 4. This CDR3 reads CASSEPSGGTGELFF. CDR3 nucleotides: TGTGCCAGCAGTGAGCCCAGCGGGGGCACCGGGGAGCTGTTTTTT.

This clonotype has only a few counts. The chain links TRBV7-2 to TRBJ2-3; D is perhaps TRBD1 or TRBD2 (5 bases each). V dropped 0 bases and J dropped 4 bases, with 14 bases sitting between them. The germline V gene has CDR1 SGHTA and CDR2 FQGNSA. The CDR3 extends over 16 amino acids. The CDR3, as DNA: TGTGCCAGCAGCTTAGCGCGGTTGAGGGGACCAGATACGCAGTATTTT. It translates to CASSLARLRGPDTQYF.

V gene TRBV6-5 combines with J gene TRBJ2-7; 9 nucleotides line up with TRBD2. V gave up 8 bases and J gave up 1 base; unmatched junction bases: 9. The CDR3 totals 15 residues. The germline V gene encodes CDR1 MNHEY and CDR2 SVGAGI. As DNA, the CDR3 is TGTGCCAGCGGGCCTAGCGGGAAAAGGTCCTACGAGCAGTACTTC. Translation: CASGPSGKRSYEQYF.